Described below is a single T cell receptor (beta chain) sequence and its context. Its antigen is still unknown. This entry is derived from a study of regulatory dendritic cells for organ transplantation. Study-level findings and limits: Of resting T cell subsets, memory CD8+ had the most alloreactive clonotypes. Regulatory dendritic cells appeared to expand memory CD8+ clones less than mature ones. Memory CD8+ T cells were the most oligoclonal; naive cells were highly diverse.

FACS sorted CD4+ or CD8+ T cells into CD45RA+ naive and CD45RO+ memory. This CDR3 is 11 amino acids long. Trimming pared 8 bases from V and 9 bases from J, leaving 13 bases between. Germline lookup yields CDR1 MNHNY and CDR2 SVGAGI (reference sequence). The table came from immunoSEQ multiplex PCR; TCRdb's copy has only in-frame clones and leaves some out. Here the sample spans just under 30,000 clones, about 79% being singletons. The chain links TRBV6-6 to TRBJ1-2; D is perhaps TRBD1 (5 bases). Sequencing input: memory CD4+ T cells from blood. Indicated subset: CD45RO+ memory T cells. This clonotype was sampled from a human donor in good health. CDR3 nucleotide sequence: TGTGCCAGCCACATGGGGGGTAGCTACACCTTC. Residues: CASHMGGSYTF.